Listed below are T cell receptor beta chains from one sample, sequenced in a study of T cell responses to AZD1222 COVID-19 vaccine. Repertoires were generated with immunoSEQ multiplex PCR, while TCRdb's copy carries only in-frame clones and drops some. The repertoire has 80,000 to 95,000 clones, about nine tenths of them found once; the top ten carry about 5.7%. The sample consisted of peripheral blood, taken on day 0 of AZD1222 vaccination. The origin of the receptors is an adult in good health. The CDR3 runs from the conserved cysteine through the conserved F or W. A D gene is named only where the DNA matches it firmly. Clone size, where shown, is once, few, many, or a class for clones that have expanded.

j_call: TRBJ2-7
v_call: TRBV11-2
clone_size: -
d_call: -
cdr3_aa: CASSLLGLDYEQYF
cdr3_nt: TGTGCCAGCAGCTTACTCGGCCTAGACTACGAGCAGTACTTC

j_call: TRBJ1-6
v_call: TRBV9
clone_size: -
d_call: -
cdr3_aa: CASSLHGGSSYNSPLHF
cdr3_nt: TGTGCCAGCAGCCTACATGGGGGGAGCTCCTATAATTCACCCCTCCACTTT

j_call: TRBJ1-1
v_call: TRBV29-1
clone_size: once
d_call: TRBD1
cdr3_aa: CSVGGPGQTNPEAFF
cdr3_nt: TGCAGCGTTGGTGGACCGGGACAGACTAATCCTGAAGCTTTCTTT

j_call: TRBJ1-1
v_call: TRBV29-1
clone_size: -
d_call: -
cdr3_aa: CSAVLNTEAFF
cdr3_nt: TGCAGCGCCGTCCTGAACACTGAAGCTTTCTTT

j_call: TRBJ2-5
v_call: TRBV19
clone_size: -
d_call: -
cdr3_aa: CASSMWGDNQETQYF
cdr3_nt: TGTGCCAGTAGTATGTGGGGGGATAACCAAGAGACCCAGTACTTC

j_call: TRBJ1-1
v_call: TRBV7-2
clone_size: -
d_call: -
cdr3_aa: CASSFRFFYTEAFF
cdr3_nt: TGTGCCAGCAGCTTCCGATTTTTTTACACTGAAGCTTTCTTT

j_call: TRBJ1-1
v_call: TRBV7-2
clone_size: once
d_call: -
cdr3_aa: CASSSTGTEAFF
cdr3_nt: TGTGCCAGCAGCTCTACCGGCACTGAAGCTTTCTTT

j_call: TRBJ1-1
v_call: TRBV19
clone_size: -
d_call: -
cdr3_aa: CASSNTGNYLAFF
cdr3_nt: TGTGCCAGTAGTAATACGGGAAATTACCTTGCTTTCTTT

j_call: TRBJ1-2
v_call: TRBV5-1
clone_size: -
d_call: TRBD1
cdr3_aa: CASSRTGTGGSYGYTF
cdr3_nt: TGCGCCAGCAGCCGGACGGGGACAGGGGGATCCTATGGCTACACCTTC

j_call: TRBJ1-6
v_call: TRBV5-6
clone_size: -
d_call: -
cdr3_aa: CASSLRAGSIVILHF
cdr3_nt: TGTGCCAGCAGCTTGCGTGCAGGCAGCATAGTAATACTCCACTTT

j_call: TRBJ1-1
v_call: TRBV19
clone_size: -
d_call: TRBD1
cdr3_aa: CASSDPGTGNTEAFF
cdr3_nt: TGTGCCAGTAGTGACCCCGGGACAGGGAACACTGAAGCTTTCTTT

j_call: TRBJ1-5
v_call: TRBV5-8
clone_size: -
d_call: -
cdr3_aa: CASSAWGRGSNQPQHF
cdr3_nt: TGTGCCAGCAGCGCCTGGGGGAGGGGTAGCAATCAGCCCCAGCATTTT

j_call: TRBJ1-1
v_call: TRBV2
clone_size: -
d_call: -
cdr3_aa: CASSDLSGVATGSTEAFF
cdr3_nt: TGTGCCAGCAGTGATCTCTCCGGGGTGGCTACAGGTTCGACTGAAGCTTTCTTT

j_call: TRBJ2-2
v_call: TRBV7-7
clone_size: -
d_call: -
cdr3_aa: CASSTQMTGELFF
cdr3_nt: TGTGCCAGCAGCACCCAGATGACCGGGGAGCTGTTTTTT

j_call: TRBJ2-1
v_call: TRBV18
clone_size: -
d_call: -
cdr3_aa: CASSLGNEQFF
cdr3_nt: TGTGCCAGCTCGCTGGGGAATGAGCAGTTCTTC

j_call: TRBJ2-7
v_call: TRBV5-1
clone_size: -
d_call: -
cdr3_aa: CASSLTYSYEQYF
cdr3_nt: TGCGCCAGCAGCTTAACCTACTCCTACGAGCAGTACTTC

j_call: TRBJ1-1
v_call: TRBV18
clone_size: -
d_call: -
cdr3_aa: CASSPTGSGDTEAFF
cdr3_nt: TGTGCCAGCTCACCTACCGGCAGTGGGGACACTGAAGCTTTCTTT

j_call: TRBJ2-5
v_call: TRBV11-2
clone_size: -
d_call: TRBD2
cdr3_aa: CASSLAPLAGETQYF
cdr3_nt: TGTGCCAGCAGCTTAGCCCCACTAGCGGGGGAGACCCAGTACTTC

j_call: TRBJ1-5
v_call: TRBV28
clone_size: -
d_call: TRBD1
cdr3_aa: CASSLRQGNQPQHF
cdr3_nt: TGTGCCAGCAGTTTGAGACAGGGAAATCAGCCCCAGCATTTT